Listed here are 20 T cell receptor beta chains from one sample, sequenced in a study of CD4+ T cells in melanoma (dated by TCRdb to between 2021 and 2024). Libraries were made using the immunoSEQ multiplex PCR assay. In TCRdb, the immuneACCESS table is reduced to in-frame sequences with V and J assigned. These tables do not hold every clone; where another copy was compared, an unresolved V gene accounts for under half, and the others remain unexplained. The sample table records about 110,000 clones; about 92% of these occur just once. The top ten hold roughly 3.3% of the sample. The sample comprised peripheral blood. The receptor source for this set is a human donor with melanoma.

The chain couples TRBV14 to TRBJ2-7; 8 bases line up with TRBD1. Germline V gives CDR1 SGHDN, CDR2 FVKESK. This CDR3 contains 16 residues. Trimming cost V 4 bases and J 2 bases; bases outside gene matches: 10. CDR3 region: CASSRWTGITTYEQYF. CDR3 in DNA: TGTGCCAGCAGCCGTTGGACAGGGATTACCACCTACGAGCAGTACTTC.

The chain is built from TRBV25-1 and TRBJ2-7; D possibly corresponds to TRBD2 (6 bases). This CDR3 comprises 13 residues. The germline gives CDR1 MGHDK, CDR2 SYGVNS. The V gene lost 2 bases and the J gene lost 3 bases, with 8 bases spanning the gap. The CDR3 is CASSEGGFYEQYF. The CDR3 coding sequence is TGTGCCAGCAGTGAAGGGGGGTTCTACGAGCAGTACTTC.

The rearrangement uses TRBV7-9 and TRBJ2-5; the match to TRBD2 covers 12 bases. J lost 5 bases, V lost 4 bases, and 11 bases had no gene match. The CDR3 covers 17 residues. The germline V gene encodes CDR1 SEHNR and CDR2 FQNEAQ (reference sequence). CDR3 nucleotides: TGTGCCAGCAGCTCGACCCGACTAGCGGGGGCCGGGGAGACCCAGTACTTC. It is translated as CASSSTRLAGAGETQYF. The variable domain in full, completed from reference TRBV7-9 and TRBJ2-5, reads DTGVSQNPRHKITKRGQNVTFRCDPISEHNRLYWYRQTLGQGPEFLTYFQNEAQLEKSRLLSDRFSAERPKGSFSTLEIQRTEQGDSAMYLCASSSTRLAGAGETQYFGPGTRLLVL.

J is TRBJ2-5 and V is TRBV5-1; 9 nucleotides agree with TRBD2. The CDR3 is 18 amino acids. After removal of 0 bases from V and 5 bases from J, the junction contained 14 bases not matched to a gene. Germline V gene sequence: CDR1 SGHRS, CDR2 YFSETQ. The CDR3 sequence: CASSLVFAVAGGQETQYF. As DNA, the CDR3 is TGCGCCAGCAGCTTGGTTTTCGCAGTGGCGGGGGGGCAGGAGACCCAGTACTTC.

This chain uses TRBV27 with TRBJ2-7; 10 nucleotides agree with TRBD1. Trimming at V came to 1 base and at J to 3 bases, leaving 0 bases not matched to a gene. Germline values: CDR1 MNHEY, CDR2 SMNVEV (reference sequence). The CDR3 runs to 14 residues. The CDR3 region is CASSLWTGGYEQYF. In DNA form, the CDR3 reads TGTGCCAGCAGTTTATGGACAGGGGGCTACGAGCAGTACTTC.

The genes are TRBV10-3 and TRBJ2-7; D tentatively fits TRBD1 or TRBD2 (5 bases each). Per the germline V gene, CDR1 is ENHRY and CDR2 is SYGVKD. The CDR3 covers 14 residues. The V and J ends lost 6 bases and 2 bases respectively, with 14 bases between them. CDR3 coding DNA: TGTGCCATCAGGGGGACCCGGAGTCCCTACGAGCAGTACTTC. This codes for CAIRGTRSPYEQYF.

This clone was observed a single time. The chain combines TRBV7-2 with TRBJ2-3; no firm D call. The CDR3 is made up of 17 amino acids. The V end was cut by 1 base, the J end by 6 bases, with 20 bases between. CDR1 is SGHTA and CDR2 is FQGNSA in the germline V gene. The CDR3: CASSLVGSNPSRDTQYF. The CDR3 nucleotides are TGTGCCAGCAGCTTAGTAGGGTCTAACCCCTCGCGGGATACGCAGTATTTT.

The chain recombines TRBV20-1 with TRBJ1-2; D is undetermined. The CDR3 is 11 amino acids. V was shortened by 2 bases and J by 4 bases, with 5 bases between the two germline ends. Germline V CDR1 and CDR2: DFQATT, SNEGSKA (reference sequence). Here the CDR3 DNA reads TGCAGTGCTAGACAGAGCTATGGCTACACCTTC. It encodes CSARQSYGYTF.

V gene TRBV7-8 combines with J gene TRBJ2-7, with TRBD2 identical over 9 bases. Germline CDR1 and CDR2: SGHVS and FQNEAQ. The J segment lost 1 base and the V segment lost 4 bases, leaving 5 bases of the junction unmatched. This CDR3 comprises 15 residues. The CDR3 region is CASSWYSGRSYEQYF. CDR3 bases: TGTGCCAGCAGCTGGTATAGCGGGAGATCCTACGAGCAGTACTTC. Full variable domain (missing parts from reference TRBV7-8 and TRBJ2-7): GAGVSQSPRYKVAKRGQDVALRCDPISGHVSLFWYQQALGQGPEFLTYFQNEAQLDKSGLPSDRFFAERPEGSVSTLKIQRTQQEDSAVYLCASSWYSGRSYEQYFGPGTRLTVT.

This clone was observed once. The genes are TRBV4-3 and TRBJ2-7, with D possibly being TRBD2 (7 bases). CDR1 and CDR2 (germline): LGHNA, YSLEER. V gave up 0 bases and J gave up 2 bases, with 14 bases separating them. This CDR3 has 16 residues. This chain's CDR3 is CASSQDFRGAAYEQYF. Written as DNA, the CDR3 is TGCGCCAGCAGCCAAGATTTCCGGGGGGCTGCCTACGAGCAGTACTTC.

The genes are TRBV2 and TRBJ1-4, with TRBD1 matching 7 bases. Germline V gene sequence: CDR1 SNHLY, CDR2 FYNNEI. V trimming: 7 bases; J trimming: 8 bases; junction bases outside the gene matches: 7. The CDR3 spans 13 residues. The CDR3 spells CASTSGTVEKLFF. The CDR3, as DNA: TGTGCCAGCACCTCCGGGACAGTAGAAAAACTGTTTTTT.

The J gene is TRBJ1-6, the V gene TRBV18, with 7 bases identical to TRBD1. Germline CDR1 and CDR2: KGHSH and LQKENI. After removal of 5 bases from V and 0 bases from J, the junction contained 7 bases not matched to a gene. The CDR3 spans 17 residues. This chain's CDR3 is CASSNRGDPSYNSPLHF. The CDR3 nucleotides are TGTGCCAGCTCAAACAGGGGCGATCCCTCCTATAATTCACCCCTCCACTTT.

The chain joins TRBV18 to TRBJ2-3; D possibly corresponds to TRBD2 (6 bases). The V gene lost 6 bases and the J gene lost 3 bases, with 19 bases spanning the gap. CDR1 is KGHSH and CDR2 is LQKENI in the germline V gene. There are 16 residues in the CDR3. The CDR3 DNA sequence: TGTGCCAGCTCCTTAGTCGGGGGAGCGGGTACAGATACGCAGTATTTT. Translated, it gives CASSLVGGAGTDTQYF.

The CDR3, as DNA: TGTGCCAGCACGGGACAGGCGTACAATGAGCAGTTCTTC. This encodes CASTGQAYNEQFF. The chain employs TRBV10-3 and TRBJ2-1; 8 bases agree with TRBD1. V lost 10 bases to trimming and J lost 4 bases; unmatched junction nucleotides: 6. The CDR3 is 13 residues long. The V gene's germline CDR1 is ENHRY and CDR2 SYGVKD.

This chain connects TRBV7-9 to TRBJ2-3, with 8 positions matching TRBD1. The CDR3 spans 16 residues. Germline CDR1 and CDR2: SEHNR and FQNEAQ (reference sequence). Losses at the gene ends were 5 bases for V and 1 base for J; bases not matched to a gene: 8. CDR3 DNA: TGTGCCAGCAGCCAGAACCCGGGACAGGGCACAGATACGCAGTATTTT. It encodes CASSQNPGQGTDTQYF.

This clone was seen once. CDR3 protein: CASSEFVTGGLPGYTF. The CDR3 region has the DNA TGTGCCAGCAGTGAATTCGTAACCGGGGGACTGCCTGGCTACACCTTC. The rearrangement uses TRBV2 and TRBJ1-2; D may be TRBD1 (5 bases). The V gene lost 2 bases and the J gene lost 7 bases, with 20 bases spanning the gap. CDR1 SNHLY and CDR2 FYNNEI come from the germline V gene. The CDR3 runs 16 residues.

The genes are TRBV5-5 and TRBJ2-3, with D tentatively TRBD1 (6 bases). The V gene lost 4 bases and the J gene lost 4 bases, with 13 bases spanning the gap. The CDR3 runs to 14 residues. CDR1 and CDR2 (germline): SGHKS, YYEKEE (reference sequence). CDR3 loop: CASSQGSAPDTQYF. CDR3 sequence (DNA): TGTGCCAGCAGCCAGGGGTCAGCCCCAGATACGCAGTATTTT.

The chain combines TRBV7-3 with TRBJ2-7; the D call may be TRBD1 or TRBD2 (5 bases each). V was trimmed by 10 bases and J by 5 bases, leaving 21 bases between them. Germline assignment: CDR1 SGHTA and CDR2 FQGTGA. CDR3 length: 14 amino acids. Written as DNA, the CDR3 is TGTGCCAACCCAAGAGGGGCCCTTCGAAACGAGCAGTACTTC. The encoded protein is CANPRGALRNEQYF.

The chain carries TRBV7-2 and TRBJ2-7; 9 nucleotides agree with TRBD1. Losses at the gene ends were 5 bases for V and 7 bases for J; bases not matched to a gene: 6. The CDR3 extends over 13 amino acids. CDR1 and CDR2 from the germline V gene are SGHTA and FQGNSA. CDR3 loop: CASSPGDRDEQYF. CDR3 bases: TGTGCCAGCAGCCCCGGGGACAGGGATGAGCAGTACTTC.

This clone was recorded only once. The CDR3 nucleotides are TGTGCCAGCAGCTTAGAGGCGAGCACTGAAGCTTTCTTT. Translated: CASSLEASTEAFF. The chain recombines TRBV11-3 with TRBJ1-1; D uncertain. V was trimmed by 0 bases and J by 4 bases, leaving 6 bases between them. CDR1 and CDR2 from the germline V gene are SGHNT and YENEEA. CDR3 size: 13 residues.